Listed here are 9 T cell receptor beta chains from one sample, sequenced in a study of cytomegalovirus exposure and HLA in healthy donors. A multiplex PCR was run with 60 Vbeta primers and 13 Jbeta primers. The data were produced by immunoSEQ multiplex PCR, yet TCRdb's version contains in-frame clones alone and is incomplete. The table has over 150,000 clones, approximately 75% seen once. The sequenced sample was PBMCs. These receptors all stem from a man in his fifties in good health and CMV-seropositive.

The chain couples TRBV19 to TRBJ1-1, with 8 nucleotides matching TRBD1. From germline, CDR1 is LNHDA and CDR2 SQIVND (reference sequence). Trimming took 6 bases from V and 2 from J; bases not matched to a gene: 5. The CDR3 is made up of 14 amino acids. The CDR3 reads CASSQDRDNTEAFF. In nucleotides, the CDR3 is TGTGCCAGTAGCCAGGACAGGGACAACACTGAAGCTTTCTTT.

The rearrangement joins TRBV6-1 to TRBJ2-5; tentative D call: TRBD2 (6 bases). This CDR3 has 15 residues. The V gene lost 9 bases and the J gene lost 5 bases, with 22 bases spanning the gap. CDR1 and CDR2 (germline): MNHNS, SASEGT. The CDR3 region is CASSGLGRLRETQYF. The CDR3 nucleotides read TGTGCCAGTTCGGGGTTAGGGAGGTTGCGGGAGACCCAGTACTTC.

A remark on this clone: This sample includes further DNA sequences coding for the same CDR3. The chain is built from TRBV7-9 and TRBJ2-5, with 9 bases matching TRBD1. The CDR3 has 16 amino acids. V trimming: 1 base; J trimming: 5 bases; junction bases outside the gene matches: 8. The germline CDR1 and CDR2 sequences are SEHNR and FQNEAQ (reference sequence). CDR3 residues: CASSLGTGGAGETQYF. In DNA form, the CDR3 reads TGTGCCAGCAGCTTAGGAACAGGGGGCGCGGGGGAGACCCAGTACTTC.

The table lists this clone with a few counts. The rearrangement joins TRBV2 to TRBJ2-5; 11 bases match TRBD1. In germline, CDR1 is SNHLY, CDR2 FYNNEI. V shed 6 bases and J 4 bases; nucleotides not matched to a gene: 1. The length of the CDR3 is 13 residues. CDR3 protein: CASSGTGGETQYF. The CDR3 DNA sequence: TGTGCCAGCAGCGGGACAGGGGGAGAGACCCAGTACTTC.

This clone was counted a few times. V gene TRBV5-4 combines with J gene TRBJ2-5, with 9 bases identical to TRBD1. CDR1 is SGHNT and CDR2 is YYREEE in the germline V gene (reference sequence). This CDR3 contains 15 residues. V trimming: 4 bases; J trimming: 5 bases; junction bases outside the gene matches: 9. The CDR3 sequence: CASSGDRVSGETQYF. Written as DNA, the CDR3 is TGTGCCAGCAGCGGGGACAGGGTCTCTGGGGAGACCCAGTACTTC.

The chain couples TRBV18 to TRBJ1-1; D unresolved. Per germline, CDR1 KGHSH and CDR2 LQKENI. V was trimmed by 2 bases and J by 0 bases, leaving 10 bases between them. CDR3 length: 15 residues. The CDR3 nucleotides are TGTGCCAGCTCACCATCATTACAGATGAACACTGAAGCTTTCTTT. This gives the protein CASSPSLQMNTEAFF.

This clone has a handful of counts. The chain carries TRBV5-4 and TRBJ1-4, with D unclear. CDR1 and CDR2 from the germline V gene are SGHNT and YYREEE (reference sequence). The CDR3 spans 13 residues. Trimming cost V 0 bases and J 4 bases, with 4 bases left between them. The CDR3 region has the DNA TGTGCCAGCAGCTTGGACAGTAATGAAAAACTGTTTTTT. This gives the protein CASSLDSNEKLFF.

The sample holds a few counts of this clone. V is TRBV9 and J is TRBJ1-3; possible D gene TRBD1, 5 bases. V lost 2 bases, J lost 0 bases, and 9 bases lay in between. Germline lookup yields CDR1 SGDLS and CDR2 YYNGEE. This CDR3 spans 15 amino acids. CDR3 nucleotides: TGTGCCAGCAGCGTGGACACAAACTCTGGAAACACCATATATTTT. It specifies CASSVDTNSGNTIYF. Using reference TRBV9 and TRBJ1-3 for the parts outside the CDR3, the full variable domain is DSGVTQTPKHLITATGQRVTLRCSPRSGDLSVYWYQQSLDQGLQFLIQYYNGEERAKGNILERFSAQQFPDLHSELNLSSLELGDSALYFCASSVDTNSGNTIYFGEGSWLTVV.

On this clone itself: The junction shows a germline mismatch at one end, possibly a read error. Different DNA sequences within this sample yield the same CDR3. V gene TRBV2 combines with J gene TRBJ1-6; the match to TRBD1 covers 7 bases. Per germline, CDR1 SNHLY and CDR2 FYNNEI. This CDR3 has 13 amino acids. Here the CDR3 reads CASITGANSPLHF. The CDR3 DNA follows: TGTGCCAGCATTACAGGGGCAAATTCACCCCTACACTTT.